The 32 T cell receptor beta chains reported below all come from one sample, sequenced in a study of T cell repertoires in cytomegalovirus infection. MiXCR, applied by TCRdb to the reads, yields one record per CDR3 protein. The sample holds approximately 400,000 distinct CDR3 sequences, roughly 31% seen once. Specimen: PBMCs. These receptors came from a human donor in good health (CMV status not recorded). Some clones in this sample may be carry-over from other donors' samples.

The chain links TRBV7-2 to TRBJ1-5; no firm D call. With 3 bases removed from V and 2 bases from J, the gap between germline ends came to 11 bases. The V gene's germline CDR1 is SGHTA and CDR2 FQGNSA. The CDR3 covers 15 residues. The CDR3 spells CASSFTDQGNQPQHF. The CDR3 nucleotides are TGTGCCAGCAGCTTTACGGACCAGGGCAATCAGCCCCAGCATTTT.

Only a few counts were recorded for this clonotype. The chain recombines TRBV6-1 with TRBJ1-6; D remains unclear. The CDR3 spans 13 residues. From germline, CDR1 is MNHNS and CDR2 SASEGT. The V end was cut by 8 bases, the J end by 6 bases, with 11 bases between. The CDR3 here is CASRRFGNSPLHF. The CDR3 nucleotides are TGTGCCAGCCGTAGGTTTGGTAATTCACCCCTCCACTTT.

This chain connects TRBV6-6 to TRBJ1-1; possibly TRBD1 for D (6 bases). Germline CDR1 and CDR2: MNHNY and SVGAGI (reference sequence). The CDR3 is 13 amino acids. The V end was cut by 9 bases, the J end by 2 bases, with 13 bases between. CDR3: CARSRTANTEAFF. In DNA form, the CDR3 reads TGTGCCAGAAGTCGGACAGCAAACACTGAAGCTTTCTTT.

With respect to this clonotype: This may be a read error, as it is one base from a much larger clone. Because the CDR3 is missing its conserved closing phenylalanine or tryptophan, this is likely a read error. The CDR3, as DNA: TGTGCCAGCAGCTTAGCGGGGAGCCCCTACAATGAGCAGTTCTTA. It codes for CASSLAGSPYNEQFL. The V gene is TRBV7-9, the J gene TRBJ2-1; D is possibly TRBD2 (5 bases). Germline CDR1 reads SEHNR; CDR2 reads FQNEAQ (reference sequence). The CDR3 is 15 residues long. V dropped 0 bases and J dropped 2 bases, with 8 bases sitting between them.

This clonotype was seen only a few times. The chain employs TRBV6-1 and TRBJ2-1; D remains ambiguous. V lost 2 bases, J lost 3 bases, and 11 bases lay in between. The germline gives CDR1 MNHNS, CDR2 SASEGT. This CDR3 comprises 15 residues. CDR3 bases: TGTGCCAGCAGTGAACGCCAGCCCCTCTACAATGAGCAGTTCTTC. Encoded protein: CASSERQPLYNEQFF.

This chain connects TRBV4-3 to TRBJ2-3; 9 bases map to TRBD2. This CDR3 contains 19 residues. Germline assignment: CDR1 LGHNA and CDR2 YSLEER. With V trimmed by 0 bases and J by 4 bases, 14 bases remained unmatched. CDR3 bases: TGCGCCAGCAGCCAAGATCATAACGGAGAGCGGGGGGCAGCAGATACGCAGTATTTT. Its protein is CASSQDHNGERGAADTQYF.

In this sample, this clonotype turned up many times. The chain carries TRBV5-6 and TRBJ2-1; no reliable D call. The CDR3 runs to 14 residues. The germline V gene has CDR1 SGHDT and CDR2 YYEEEE. V was clipped by 4 bases and J by 10 bases, with 18 bases between them. CDR3 DNA: TGTGCCAGCAGCCTCGAACGCATCCAAGGGGAGCAGTTCTTC. Protein product: CASSLERIQGEQFF. Using reference TRBV5-6 and TRBJ2-1 for the parts outside the CDR3, the full variable domain is DAGVTQSPTHLIKTRGQQVTLRCSPKSGHDTVSWYQQALGQGPQFIFQYYEEEERQRGNFPDRFSGHQFPNYSSELNVNALLLGDSALYLCASSLERIQGEQFFGPGTRLTVL.

There are a few counts of this clonotype. This rearrangement joins TRBV28 to TRBJ2-5; D not certain. In germline, CDR1 is MDHEN, CDR2 SYDVKM. Between the trimmed V and J ends, which lost 4 bases and 4 bases, there was a span of 7 bases. This CDR3 spans 12 amino acids. The CDR3 DNA is TGTGCCAGCAGTTCATGGGGAGAGACCCAGTACTTC. Encoded protein: CASSSWGETQYF.

This clonotype was recorded many times. This rearrangement joins TRBV6-5 to TRBJ1-6; D gene uncertain. The germline V and J ends were trimmed by 0 bases and 6 bases, with 12 bases remaining between them. Germline CDR1 is MNHEY and CDR2 is SVGAGI. The CDR3 covers 16 residues. The CDR3 region is CASSYSVLLGNSPLHF. The CDR3 DNA follows: TGTGCCAGCAGTTACTCGGTCTTGCTTGGTAATTCACCCCTCCACTTT.

Only a few counts were recorded for this clonotype. The V and J genes are TRBV19 and TRBJ1-3; D possibly corresponds to TRBD1 (5 bases). The CDR3 loop spans 15 amino acids. V was clipped by 6 bases and J by 2 bases, with 14 bases between them. From germline, CDR1 is LNHDA and CDR2 SQIVND (reference sequence). CDR3 coding DNA: TGTGCCAGTAGCCGGGACCCGCCACCTGGAAACACCATATATTTT. Translated: CASSRDPPPGNTIYF.

The chain carries TRBV6-1 and TRBJ1-5; D not resolved. This CDR3 comprises 15 residues. Germline-derived CDR1 and CDR2 are MNHNS and SASEGT. V was shortened by 3 bases and J by 3 bases, with 12 bases between the two germline ends. This CDR3 is CASSEKGWINQPQHF. The CDR3 region has the DNA TGTGCCAGCAGTGAGAAGGGTTGGATCAATCAGCCCCAGCATTTT.

At least ten counts were recorded for this clonotype. The chain joins TRBV4-1 to TRBJ1-1; TRBD1 matches at 7 bases. The CDR3 contains 17 residues. The germline CDR1 and CDR2 sequences are MGHRA and YSYEKL. Unmatched junction bases numbered 11, after V lost 0 bases and J lost 4 bases. The chain's CDR3 is CASSQEGSRYRGTEAFF. CDR3 in DNA: TGCGCCAGCAGCCAAGAAGGATCCCGGTACAGGGGCACTGAAGCTTTCTTT.

The CDR3 here is CASSSWGTGVETQYF. The CDR3 nucleotides are TGTGCCAGCAGCTCCTGGGGGACGGGGGTGGAGACCCAGTACTTC. The chain joins TRBV7-6 to TRBJ2-5; D might be TRBD2 (6 bases). The germline V and J ends were trimmed by 4 bases and 5 bases, with 17 bases remaining between them. CDR1 is SGHVS and CDR2 is FNYEAQ in the germline V gene. CDR3 size: 15 residues.

The J gene is TRBJ2-5, the V gene TRBV11-2; TRBD2 might be the D (6 bases). The V end was cut by 7 bases, the J end by 2 bases, with 14 bases between. CDR3 length: 14 amino acids. Germline CDR1 is SGHAT and CDR2 is FQNNGV. CDR3 DNA: TGTGCCAGCATCCCGACTAGTCTGCAAGAGACCCAGTACTTC. Translated, it gives CASIPTSLQETQYF.

This clonotype was observed a few times. The J gene is TRBJ2-3, the V gene TRBV6-5; D unresolved. The CDR3 loop spans 15 amino acids. V was pared by 6 bases and J by 1 base, with 14 bases between. Germline V lookup: CDR1 MNHEY, CDR2 SVGAGI. CDR3 sequence (DNA): TGTGCCAGCAGCCCCACGAGTGTACGCACAGATACGCAGTATTTT. Translated: CASSPTSVRTDTQYF.

The CDR3 spells CASSIVGTAPGELFF. For the CDR3, the DNA is TGTGCCAGTAGTATAGTTGGGACCGCGCCCGGGGAGCTGTTTTTT. The chain joins TRBV19 to TRBJ2-2; TRBD1 or TRBD2 may be the D gene (5 bases each). This CDR3 is built from 15 residues. The germline V gene has CDR1 LNHDA and CDR2 SQIVND (reference sequence). V dropped 1 base and J dropped 6 bases, with 12 bases sitting between them. The full variable domain, in which reference TRBV19 and TRBJ2-2 provide the parts outside the CDR3, is DGGITQSPKYLFRKEGQNVTLSCEQNLNHDAMYWYRQDPGQGLRLIYYSQIVNDFQKGDIAEGYSVSREKKESFPLTVTSAQKNPTAFYLCASSIVGTAPGELFFGEGSRLTVL.

The rearrangement uses TRBV20-1 and TRBJ2-1, with 11 bases lining up with TRBD2. V shed 0 bases and J 5 bases; nucleotides not matched to a gene: 9. This CDR3 has 17 residues. Germline V gene lookup returns CDR1 DFQATT and CDR2 SNEGSKA (reference sequence). The CDR3 sequence: CSARDTSGGLIHNEQFF. CDR3 DNA: TGCAGTGCTAGAGATACTAGCGGGGGCCTTATCCACAATGAGCAGTTCTTC.

V gene TRBV7-9 combines with J gene TRBJ2-5, with 10 bases fitting TRBD2. The CDR3 has 17 amino acids. Germline values: CDR1 SEHNR, CDR2 FQNEAQ (reference sequence). Trimming cost V 1 base and J 5 bases; bases outside gene matches: 10. This CDR3 reads CASSLVPAGGLRETQYF. DNA of the CDR3: TGTGCCAGCAGCTTAGTTCCAGCGGGGGGGCTCCGGGAGACCCAGTACTTC.

The chain is built from TRBV11-2 and TRBJ2-7; D not certain. V gave up 4 bases and J gave up 6 bases, with 7 bases separating them. The length of the CDR3 is 11 residues. The V gene's germline CDR1 is SGHAT and CDR2 FQNNGV. The CDR3 loop reads CASSYITEQYF. CDR3 bases: TGTGCCAGCAGCTACATCACCGAGCAGTACTTC. Full variable domain (missing parts from reference TRBV11-2 and TRBJ2-7): EAGVAQSPRYKIIEKRQSVAFWCNPISGHATLYWYQQILGQGPKLLIQFQNNGVVDDSQLPKDRFSAERLKGVDSTLKIQPAKLEDSAVYLCASSYITEQYFGPGTRLTVT.

This clonotype showed up just a few times. The rearrangement links TRBV4-1 to TRBJ1-1, with TRBD1 as a possible D gene (5 bases). Germline CDR1 reads MGHRA; CDR2 reads YSYEKL. Trimming removed 8 bases from V and 5 bases from J, with 12 bases in between. This CDR3 is 12 amino acids long. CDR3 bases: TGCGCCAGCGGAGGGGTGGAGACTGAAGCTTTCTTT. This gives the protein CASGGVETEAFF.

This clonotype was recorded many times. The chain combines TRBV11-1 with TRBJ1-1; D is perhaps TRBD1 (6 bases). The V gene's germline CDR1 is SGHAT and CDR2 FQDESV (reference sequence). The CDR3 has 13 amino acids. V shed 4 bases and J shed 4 bases, with 10 bases lying between them. The CDR3 loop is CASSSQGVTEAFF. In DNA form, the CDR3 reads TGTGCCAGCAGCTCACAGGGAGTCACTGAAGCTTTCTTT.

In its sample, this clonotype was seen many times. The chain is built from TRBV7-2 and TRBJ1-2, with 8 bases aligning to TRBD1. V dropped 5 bases and J dropped 6; count of bases not matched to a gene: 5. Germline CDR1 reads SGHTA; CDR2 reads FQGNSA. The CDR3 spans 13 residues. The CDR3 region has the DNA TGTGCCAGCAGCAAAGAGACAGGGGATGGCTACACCTTC. Translated, it gives CASSKETGDGYTF.

V gene TRBV27 combines with J gene TRBJ2-3; tentatively, D is TRBD1 or TRBD2 (6 bases each). Trimming removed 5 bases at V and 6 bases at J, with 15 bases between. CDR1 and CDR2 from the germline V gene are MNHEY and SMNVEV (reference sequence). The length of the CDR3 is 14 residues. DNA of the CDR3: TGTGCCAGCAGTCCCGAGGGGGGCTTTGATACGCAGTATTTT. It specifies CASSPEGGFDTQYF.

This clonotype was observed a few times. The chain uses TRBV4-1 and TRBJ2-4; TRBD1 aligns across 8 bases. The germline gives CDR1 MGHRA, CDR2 YSYEKL. This CDR3 region has 14 residues. The V segment lost 4 bases and the J segment 6 bases; nucleotides outside the gene matches: 5. The CDR3 is CASSREDRANIQYF. CDR3 nucleotides: TGCGCCAGCAGCCGAGAGGACAGGGCAAACATTCAGTACTTC.

The rearrangement joins TRBV7-3 to TRBJ2-1; D is possibly TRBD2 (6 bases). The V gene lost 1 base and the J gene lost 5 bases, with 18 bases spanning the gap. The germline V gene has CDR1 SGHTA and CDR2 FQGTGA. The CDR3 runs to 17 residues. The CDR3, as DNA: TGTGCCAGCAGCTTAAGGCCCGGCTGGACGGGAGACAATGAGCAGTTCTTC. This codes for CASSLRPGWTGDNEQFF.

This clonotype was observed a handful of times. The J gene is TRBJ1-2, the V gene TRBV19; D not resolved. Trimming pared 2 bases from V and 3 bases from J, leaving 10 bases between. The CDR3 is 14 amino acids. Per the germline V gene, CDR1 is LNHDA and CDR2 is SQIVND (reference sequence). CDR3 in amino acids: CASSITAQHYGYTF. The CDR3 region has the DNA TGTGCCAGTAGTATAACCGCCCAACACTATGGCTACACCTTC.

This clonotype was seen ten or more times. The genes are TRBV19 and TRBJ1-5, with 8 bases identical to TRBD1. V lost 6 bases to trimming and J lost 6 bases; unmatched junction nucleotides: 10. Germline V gene lookup returns CDR1 LNHDA and CDR2 SQIVND (reference sequence). The CDR3 runs to 15 residues. DNA for the CDR3: TGTGCCAGTAGCCTTGGTGGACAGGGTGGTCAGCCCCAGCATTTT. This sequence encodes CASSLGGQGGQPQHF.

Many counts were recorded for this clonotype. The genes are TRBV7-2 and TRBJ1-3, with D unresolved. Germline V CDR1 and CDR2: SGHTA, FQGNSA. V dropped 1 base and J dropped 9 bases, with 4 bases sitting between them. The CDR3 covers 11 residues. CDR3 residues: CASSLGGTIYF. The CDR3 DNA is TGTGCCAGCAGCTTAGGAGGCACCATATATTTT.

V gene TRBV7-6 combines with J gene TRBJ2-7, with 11 bases matching TRBD1. CDR1 and CDR2 (germline): SGHVS, FNYEAQ. The CDR3 consists of 15 residues. J lost 6 bases, V lost 1 base, and 5 bases had no gene match. As DNA, the CDR3 is TGTGCCAGCAGCTTAGGACCGGGACAGGGGGTCGAGCAGTACTTC. It translates to CASSLGPGQGVEQYF.

V gene TRBV5-3 combines with J gene TRBJ1-6; 11 bases line up with TRBD1. TRBV5-3 is an ORF, and what it does is uncertain. The V and J ends lost 8 bases and 8 bases, in that order; junction bases with no gene match: 12. The CDR3 covers 16 residues. CDR3 sequence: CASSPWDRGTDSPLHF. The CDR3 DNA reads TGTGCCAGCAGCCCCTGGGACAGGGGGACTGATTCACCCCTCCACTTT.

This chain uses TRBV18 with TRBJ2-1; the D gene is possibly TRBD2 (6 bases). The CDR3 is 14 amino acids. The germline V gene encodes CDR1 KGHSH and CDR2 LQKENI. V was cut by 0 bases and J by 7 bases, with 10 bases left in between. As DNA, the CDR3 is TGTGCCAGCTCACCACCGGAGGGACGGAATGAGCAGTTCTTC. Translation gives CASSPPEGRNEQFF.

In its sample, this clonotype was seen a few times. The chain combines TRBV27 with TRBJ2-7; D is perhaps TRBD1 (6 bases). The CDR3 runs 12 residues. Trimming stripped 8 bases from V and 3 bases from J, with 11 bases between. Germline V lookup: CDR1 MNHEY, CDR2 SMNVEV (reference sequence). CDR3 DNA: TGTGCCAGCCGGGACAAAAACTACGAGCAGTACTTC. This translates into CASRDKNYEQYF.